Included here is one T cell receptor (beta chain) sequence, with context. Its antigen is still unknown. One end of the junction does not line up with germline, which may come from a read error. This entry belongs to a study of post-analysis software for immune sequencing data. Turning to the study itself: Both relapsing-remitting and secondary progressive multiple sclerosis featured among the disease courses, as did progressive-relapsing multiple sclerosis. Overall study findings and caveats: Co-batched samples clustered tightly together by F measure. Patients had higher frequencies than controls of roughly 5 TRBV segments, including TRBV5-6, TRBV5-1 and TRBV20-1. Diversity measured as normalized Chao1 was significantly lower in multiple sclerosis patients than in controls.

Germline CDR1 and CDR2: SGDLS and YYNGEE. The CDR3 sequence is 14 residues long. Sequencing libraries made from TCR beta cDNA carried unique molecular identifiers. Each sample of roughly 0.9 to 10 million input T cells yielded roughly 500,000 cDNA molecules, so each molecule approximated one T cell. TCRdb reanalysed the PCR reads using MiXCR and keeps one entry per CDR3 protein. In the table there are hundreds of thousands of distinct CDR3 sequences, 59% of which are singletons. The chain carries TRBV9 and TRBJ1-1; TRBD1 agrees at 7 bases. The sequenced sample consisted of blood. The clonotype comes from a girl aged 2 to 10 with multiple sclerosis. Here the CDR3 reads CASGVGTVNTEAFF. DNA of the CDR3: TGTGCCAGCGGCGTAGGGACAGTGAACACTGAAGCTTTCTTT.